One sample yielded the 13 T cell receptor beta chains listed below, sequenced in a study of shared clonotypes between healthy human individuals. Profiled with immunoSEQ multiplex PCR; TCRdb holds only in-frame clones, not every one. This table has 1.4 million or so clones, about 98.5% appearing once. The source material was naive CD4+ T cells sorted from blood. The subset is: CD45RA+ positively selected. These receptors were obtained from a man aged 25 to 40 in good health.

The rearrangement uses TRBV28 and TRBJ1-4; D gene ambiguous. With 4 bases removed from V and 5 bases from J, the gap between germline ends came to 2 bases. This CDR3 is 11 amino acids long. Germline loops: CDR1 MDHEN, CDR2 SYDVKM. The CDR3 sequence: CASSSNEKLFF. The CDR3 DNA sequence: TGTGCCAGCAGTTCGAATGAAAAACTGTTTTTT.

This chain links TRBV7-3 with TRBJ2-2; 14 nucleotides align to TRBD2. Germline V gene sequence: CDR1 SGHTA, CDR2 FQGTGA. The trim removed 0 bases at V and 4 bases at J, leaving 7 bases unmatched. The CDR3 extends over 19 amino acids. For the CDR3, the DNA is TGTGCCAGCAGCTTAACCCTGGTCGGACTAGCGGGAGGCACCGGGGAGCTGTTTTTT. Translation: CASSLTLVGLAGGTGELFF. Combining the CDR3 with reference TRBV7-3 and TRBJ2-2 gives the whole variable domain GAGVSQTPSNKVTEKGKYVELRCDPISGHTALYWYRQSLGQGPEFLIYFQGTGAADDSGLPNDRFFAVRPEGSVSTLKIQRTERGDSAVYLCASSLTLVGLAGGTGELFFGEGSRLTVL.

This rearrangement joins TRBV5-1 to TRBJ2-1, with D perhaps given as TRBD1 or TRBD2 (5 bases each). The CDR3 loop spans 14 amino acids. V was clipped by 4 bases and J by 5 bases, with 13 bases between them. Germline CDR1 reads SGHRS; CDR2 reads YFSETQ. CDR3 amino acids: CASSRGGTDNEQFF. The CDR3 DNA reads TGCGCCAGCAGCCGGGGTGGGACGGACAATGAGCAGTTCTTC.

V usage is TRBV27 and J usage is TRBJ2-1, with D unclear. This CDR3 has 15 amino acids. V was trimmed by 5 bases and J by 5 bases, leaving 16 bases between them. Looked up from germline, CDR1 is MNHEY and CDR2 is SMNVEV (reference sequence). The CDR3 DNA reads TGTGCCAGCAGTCCCCCCTGGATGGGAAACAATGAGCAGTTCTTC. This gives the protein CASSPPWMGNNEQFF.

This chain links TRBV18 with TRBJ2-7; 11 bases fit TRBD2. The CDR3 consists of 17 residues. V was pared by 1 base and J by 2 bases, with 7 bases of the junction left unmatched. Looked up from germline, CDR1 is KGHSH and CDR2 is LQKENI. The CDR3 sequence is CASSPLGGLAETYEQYF. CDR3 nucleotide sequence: TGTGCCAGCTCACCACTGGGGGGACTAGCGGAGACCTACGAGCAGTACTTC.

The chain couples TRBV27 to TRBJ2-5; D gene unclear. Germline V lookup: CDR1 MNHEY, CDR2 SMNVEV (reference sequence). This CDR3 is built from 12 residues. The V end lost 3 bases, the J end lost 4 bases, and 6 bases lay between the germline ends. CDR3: CASSFAGETQYF. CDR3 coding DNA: TGTGCCAGCAGTTTCGCAGGAGAGACCCAGTACTTC.

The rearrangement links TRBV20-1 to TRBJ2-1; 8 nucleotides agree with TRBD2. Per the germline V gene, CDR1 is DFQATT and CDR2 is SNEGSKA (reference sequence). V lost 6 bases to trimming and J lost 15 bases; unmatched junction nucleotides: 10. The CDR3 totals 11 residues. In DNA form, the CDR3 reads TGCAGTGCCCGGACTAGCCCATTACCGTTCTTC. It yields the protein CSARTSPLPFF.

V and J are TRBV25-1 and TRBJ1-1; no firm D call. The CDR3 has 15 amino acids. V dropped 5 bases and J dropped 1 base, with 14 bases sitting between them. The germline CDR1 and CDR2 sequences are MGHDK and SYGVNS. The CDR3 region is CASSPGGSENTEAFF. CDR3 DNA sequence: TGTGCCAGCAGTCCGGGCGGGTCCGAGAACACTGAAGCTTTCTTT. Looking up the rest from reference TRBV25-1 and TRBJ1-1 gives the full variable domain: EADIYQTPRYLVIGTGKKITLECSQTMGHDKMYWYQQDPGMELHLIHYSYGVNSTEKGDLSSESTVSRIRTEHFPLTLESARPSHTSQYLCASSPGGSENTEAFFGQGTRLTVV.

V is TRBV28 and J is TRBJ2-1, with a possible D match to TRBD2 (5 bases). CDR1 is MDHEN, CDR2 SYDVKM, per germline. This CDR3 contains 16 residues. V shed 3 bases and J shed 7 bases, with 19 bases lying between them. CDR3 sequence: CASSFSFSGFLNEQFF. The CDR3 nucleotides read TGTGCCAGCAGTTTCTCCTTCTCGGGGTTTTTAAATGAGCAGTTCTTC.

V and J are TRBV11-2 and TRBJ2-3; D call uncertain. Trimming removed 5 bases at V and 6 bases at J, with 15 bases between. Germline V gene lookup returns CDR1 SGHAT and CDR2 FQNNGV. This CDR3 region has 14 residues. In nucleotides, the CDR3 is TGTGCCAGCAGCCTCCTAGTGCTCACTGATACGCAGTATTTT. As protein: CASSLLVLTDTQYF.

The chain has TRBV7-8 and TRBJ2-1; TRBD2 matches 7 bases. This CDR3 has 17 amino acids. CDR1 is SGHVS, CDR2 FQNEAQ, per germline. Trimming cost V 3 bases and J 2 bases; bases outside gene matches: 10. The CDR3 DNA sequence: TGTGCCAGCAGCTTCCATAGATACGGACTAGCCTACAATGAGCAGTTCTTC. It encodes CASSFHRYGLAYNEQFF.

The CDR3 reads CASSSSGRRNTGELFF. The CDR3 region has the DNA TGTGCCAGCAGCTCTAGCGGCCGTAGGAACACCGGGGAGCTGTTTTTT. The gene calls are TRBV5-6 and TRBJ2-2; 7 bases line up with TRBD2. Looked up from germline, CDR1 is SGHDT and CDR2 is YYEEEE. J gave up 1 base and V 3 bases, and 6 bases lay outside the gene matches. There are 16 residues in the CDR3. Together with reference TRBV5-6 and TRBJ2-2, the CDR3 gives the full variable domain: DAGVTQSPTHLIKTRGQQVTLRCSPKSGHDTVSWYQQALGQGPQFIFQYYEEEERQRGNFPDRFSGHQFPNYSSELNVNALLLGDSALYLCASSSSGRRNTGELFFGEGSRLTVL.

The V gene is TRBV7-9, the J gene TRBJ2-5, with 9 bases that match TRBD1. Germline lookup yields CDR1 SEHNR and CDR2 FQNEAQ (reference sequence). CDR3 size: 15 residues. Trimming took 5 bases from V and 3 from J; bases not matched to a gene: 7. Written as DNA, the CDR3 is TGTGCCAGCAGCCCAGACAGGGGGAAGAAAGAGACCCAGTACTTC. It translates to CASSPDRGKKETQYF.